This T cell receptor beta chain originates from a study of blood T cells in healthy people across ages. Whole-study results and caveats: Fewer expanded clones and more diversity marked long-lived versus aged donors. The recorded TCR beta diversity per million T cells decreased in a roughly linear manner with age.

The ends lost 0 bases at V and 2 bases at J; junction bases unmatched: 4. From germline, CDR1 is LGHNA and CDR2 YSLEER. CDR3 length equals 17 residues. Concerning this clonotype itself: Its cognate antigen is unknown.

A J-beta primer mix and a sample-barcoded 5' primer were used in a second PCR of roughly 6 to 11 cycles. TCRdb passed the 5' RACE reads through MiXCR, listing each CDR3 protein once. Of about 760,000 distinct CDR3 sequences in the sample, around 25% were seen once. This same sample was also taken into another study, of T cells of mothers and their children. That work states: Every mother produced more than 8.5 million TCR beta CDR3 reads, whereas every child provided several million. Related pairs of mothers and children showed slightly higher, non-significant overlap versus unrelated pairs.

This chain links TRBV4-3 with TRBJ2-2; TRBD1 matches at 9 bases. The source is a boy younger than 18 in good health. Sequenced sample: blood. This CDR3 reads CASSQEAGQGNTGELFF. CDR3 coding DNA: TGCGCCAGCAGCCAAGAGGCGGGACAGGGCAACACCGGGGAGCTGTTTTTT.